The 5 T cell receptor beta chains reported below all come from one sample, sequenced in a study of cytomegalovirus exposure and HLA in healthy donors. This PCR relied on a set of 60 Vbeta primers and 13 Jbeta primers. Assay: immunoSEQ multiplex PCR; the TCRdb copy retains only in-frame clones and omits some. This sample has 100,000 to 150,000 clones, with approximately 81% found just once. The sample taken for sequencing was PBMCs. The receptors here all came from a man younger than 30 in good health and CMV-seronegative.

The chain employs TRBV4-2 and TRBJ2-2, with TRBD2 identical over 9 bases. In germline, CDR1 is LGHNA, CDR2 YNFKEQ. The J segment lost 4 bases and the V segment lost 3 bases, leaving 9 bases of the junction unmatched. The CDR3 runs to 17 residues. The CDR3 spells CASSHRSGSSPTGELFF. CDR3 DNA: TGTGCCAGCAGCCATCGTAGCGGGAGTTCCCCCACCGGGGAGCTGTTTTTT.

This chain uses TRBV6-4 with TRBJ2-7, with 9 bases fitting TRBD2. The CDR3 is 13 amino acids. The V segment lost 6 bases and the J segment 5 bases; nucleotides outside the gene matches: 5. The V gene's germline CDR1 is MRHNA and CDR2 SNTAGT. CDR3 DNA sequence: TGTGCCAGCAGCCTATCTAGCGGGAACGAGCAGTACGTC. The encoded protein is CASSLSSGNEQYV.

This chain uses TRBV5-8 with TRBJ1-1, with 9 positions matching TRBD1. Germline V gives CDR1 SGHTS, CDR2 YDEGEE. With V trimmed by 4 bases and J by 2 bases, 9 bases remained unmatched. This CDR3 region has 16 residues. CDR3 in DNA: TGTGCCAGCAGCAAAGGGACAGGGAATTTAAACACTGAAGCTTTCTTT. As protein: CASSKGTGNLNTEAFF.

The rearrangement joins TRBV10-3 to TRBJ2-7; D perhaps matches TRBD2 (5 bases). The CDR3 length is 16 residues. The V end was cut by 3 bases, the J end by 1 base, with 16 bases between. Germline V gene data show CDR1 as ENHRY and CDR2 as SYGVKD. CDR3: CAISEEGRPDSYEQYF. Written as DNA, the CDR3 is TGTGCCATCAGTGAAGAGGGCAGGCCAGATTCCTACGAGCAGTACTTC.

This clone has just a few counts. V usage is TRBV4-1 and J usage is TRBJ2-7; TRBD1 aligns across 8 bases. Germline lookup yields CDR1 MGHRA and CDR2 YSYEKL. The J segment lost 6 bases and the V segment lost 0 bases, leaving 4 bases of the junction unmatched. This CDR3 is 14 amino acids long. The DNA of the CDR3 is TGCGCCAGCAGCCAAGAGGACAGGGTAGTCGAGCAGTACTTC. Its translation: CASSQEDRVVEQYF.